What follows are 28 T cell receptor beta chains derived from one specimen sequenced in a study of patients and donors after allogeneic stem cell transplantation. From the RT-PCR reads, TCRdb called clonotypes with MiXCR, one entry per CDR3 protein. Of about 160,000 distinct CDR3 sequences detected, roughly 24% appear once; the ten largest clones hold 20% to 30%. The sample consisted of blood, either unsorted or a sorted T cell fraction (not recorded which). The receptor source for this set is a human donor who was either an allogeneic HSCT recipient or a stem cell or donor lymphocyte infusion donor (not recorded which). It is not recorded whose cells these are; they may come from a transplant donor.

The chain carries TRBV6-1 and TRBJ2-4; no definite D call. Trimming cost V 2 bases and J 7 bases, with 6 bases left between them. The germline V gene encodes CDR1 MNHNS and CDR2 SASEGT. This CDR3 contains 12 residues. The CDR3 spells CASSEPRNIQYF. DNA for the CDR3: TGTGCCAGCAGTGAACCCCGGAACATTCAGTACTTC.

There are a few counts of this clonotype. The CDR3 DNA reads as TGTGCCAGCAGCCGCCCGAGCACAGATACGCAGTATTTT. Encoded protein: CASSRPSTDTQYF. The chain carries TRBV4-2 and TRBJ2-3, with D unresolved. V lost 4 bases, J lost 0 bases, and 5 bases lay in between. The CDR3 spans 13 residues. Germline-derived CDR1 and CDR2 are LGHNA and YNFKEQ.

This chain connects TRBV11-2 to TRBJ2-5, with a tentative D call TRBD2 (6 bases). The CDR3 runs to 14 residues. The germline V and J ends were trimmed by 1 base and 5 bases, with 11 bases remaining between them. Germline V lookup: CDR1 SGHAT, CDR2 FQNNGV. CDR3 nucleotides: TGTGCCAGCAGCTTAGTGACTAGGTTGGAGACCCAGTACTTC. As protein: CASSLVTRLETQYF.

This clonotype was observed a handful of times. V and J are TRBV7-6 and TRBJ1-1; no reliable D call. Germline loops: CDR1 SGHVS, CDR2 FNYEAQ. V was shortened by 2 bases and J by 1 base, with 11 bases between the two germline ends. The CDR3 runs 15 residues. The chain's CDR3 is CASSLNQGQNTEAFF. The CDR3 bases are TGTGCCAGCAGCTTAAATCAAGGGCAGAACACTGAAGCTTTCTTT.

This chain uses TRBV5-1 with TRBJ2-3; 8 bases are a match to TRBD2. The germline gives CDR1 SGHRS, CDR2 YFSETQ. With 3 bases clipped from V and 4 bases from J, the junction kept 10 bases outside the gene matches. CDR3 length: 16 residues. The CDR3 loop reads CASSWSRGGGADTQYF. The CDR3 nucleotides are TGCGCCAGCAGCTGGTCCCGGGGGGGCGGTGCAGATACGCAGTATTTT.

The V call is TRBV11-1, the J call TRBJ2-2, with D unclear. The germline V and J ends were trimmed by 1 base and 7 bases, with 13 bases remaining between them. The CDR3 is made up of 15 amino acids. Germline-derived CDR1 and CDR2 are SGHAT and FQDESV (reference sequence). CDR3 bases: TGTGCCAGCAGCTTAGAGATGCAGGCGGTCGGGGAGCTGTTTTTT. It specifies CASSLEMQAVGELFF.

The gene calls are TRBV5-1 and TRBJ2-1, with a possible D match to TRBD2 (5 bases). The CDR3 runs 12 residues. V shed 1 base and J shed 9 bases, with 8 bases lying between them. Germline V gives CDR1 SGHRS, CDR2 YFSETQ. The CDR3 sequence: CASSLQRLEQFF. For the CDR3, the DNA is TGCGCCAGCAGCTTGCAGCGGCTTGAGCAGTTCTTC.

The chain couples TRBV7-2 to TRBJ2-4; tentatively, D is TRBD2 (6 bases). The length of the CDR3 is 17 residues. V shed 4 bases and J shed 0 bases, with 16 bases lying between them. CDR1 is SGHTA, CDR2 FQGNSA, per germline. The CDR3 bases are TGTGCCAGCAGCTCGCGGGGTATAGCCGTAGCCAAAAACATTCAGTACTTC. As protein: CASSSRGIAVAKNIQYF.

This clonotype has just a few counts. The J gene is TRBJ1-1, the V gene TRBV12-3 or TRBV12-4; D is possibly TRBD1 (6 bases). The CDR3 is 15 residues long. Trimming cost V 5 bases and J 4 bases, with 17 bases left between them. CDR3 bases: TGTGCCAGCAGTATACATCAGGGGTCGTTCACTGAAGCTTTCTTT. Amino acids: CASSIHQGSFTEAFF.

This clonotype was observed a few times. For the CDR3, the DNA is TGTGCCATCAGTGAGTCGTTCCCCCGGGACAGGGGAGACGAGCAGTACTTC. Translated, it gives CAISESFPRDRGDEQYF. The chain has TRBV10-3 and TRBJ2-7; 10 bases line up with TRBD1. The CDR3 contains 17 residues. Germline V gene data show CDR1 as ENHRY and CDR2 as SYGVKD. V was pared by 0 bases and J by 5 bases, with 10 bases of the junction left unmatched.

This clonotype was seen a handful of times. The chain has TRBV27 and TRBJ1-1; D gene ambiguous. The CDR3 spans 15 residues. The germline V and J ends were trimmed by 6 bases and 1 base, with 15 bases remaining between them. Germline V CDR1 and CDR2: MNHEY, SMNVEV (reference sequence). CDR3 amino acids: CASSRLGRGNTEAFF. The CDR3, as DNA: TGTGCCAGCAGCCGACTAGGACGGGGGAACACTGAAGCTTTCTTT.

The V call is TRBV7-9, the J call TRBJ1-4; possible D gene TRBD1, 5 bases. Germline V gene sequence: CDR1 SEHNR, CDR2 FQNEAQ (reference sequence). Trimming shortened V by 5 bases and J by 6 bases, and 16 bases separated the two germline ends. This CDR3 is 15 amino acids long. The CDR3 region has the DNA TGTGCCAGCAGCCCCCCCAGGGCGTTGGATGAAAAACTGTTTTTT. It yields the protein CASSPPRALDEKLFF.

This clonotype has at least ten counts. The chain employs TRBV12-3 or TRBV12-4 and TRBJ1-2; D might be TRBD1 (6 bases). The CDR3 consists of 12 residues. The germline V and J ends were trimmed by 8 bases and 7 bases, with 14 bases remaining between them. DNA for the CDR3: TGTGCCAGCGAGGGGGATCTCCTTGGCTACACCTTC. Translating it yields CASEGDLLGYTF.

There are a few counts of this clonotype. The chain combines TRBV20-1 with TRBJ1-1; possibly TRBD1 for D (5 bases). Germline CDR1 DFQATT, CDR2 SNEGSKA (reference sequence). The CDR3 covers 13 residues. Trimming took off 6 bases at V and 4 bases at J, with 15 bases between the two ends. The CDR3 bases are TGCAGTGCCACAGGTGCCCGCGGCACTGAAGCTTTCTTT. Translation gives CSATGARGTEAFF.

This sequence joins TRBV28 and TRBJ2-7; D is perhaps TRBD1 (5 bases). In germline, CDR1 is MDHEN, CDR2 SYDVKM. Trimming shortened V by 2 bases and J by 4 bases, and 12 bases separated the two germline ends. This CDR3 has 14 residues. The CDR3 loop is CASSLRKGWYEQYF. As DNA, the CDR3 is TGTGCCAGCAGTTTAAGGAAGGGGTGGTACGAGCAGTACTTC.

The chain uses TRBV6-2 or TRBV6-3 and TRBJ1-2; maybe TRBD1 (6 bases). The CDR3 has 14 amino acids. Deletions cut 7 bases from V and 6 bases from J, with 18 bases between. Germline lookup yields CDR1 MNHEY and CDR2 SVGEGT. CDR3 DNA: TGTGCCAGCACCGTTCAGGGGCGCGCAGATGGCTACACCTTC. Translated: CASTVQGRADGYTF.

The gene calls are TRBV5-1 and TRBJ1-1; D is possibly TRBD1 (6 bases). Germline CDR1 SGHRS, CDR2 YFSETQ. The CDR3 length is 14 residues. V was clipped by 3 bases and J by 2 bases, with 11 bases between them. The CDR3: CASSYRVSNTEAFF. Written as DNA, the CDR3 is TGCGCCAGCAGCTACAGGGTGAGCAACACTGAAGCTTTCTTT.

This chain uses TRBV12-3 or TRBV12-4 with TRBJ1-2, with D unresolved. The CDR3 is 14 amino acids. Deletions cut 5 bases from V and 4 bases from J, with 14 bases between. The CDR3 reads CASSLTDGSYGYTF. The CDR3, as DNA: TGTGCCAGCAGTCTCACCGACGGGAGCTATGGCTACACCTTC.

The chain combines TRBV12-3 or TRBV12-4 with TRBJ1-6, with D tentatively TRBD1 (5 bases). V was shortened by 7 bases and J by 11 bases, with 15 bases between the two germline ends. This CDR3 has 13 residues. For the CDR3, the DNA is TGTGCCAGCATAACGCAGGGAAGGACACCCCTCCACTTT. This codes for CASITQGRTPLHF.

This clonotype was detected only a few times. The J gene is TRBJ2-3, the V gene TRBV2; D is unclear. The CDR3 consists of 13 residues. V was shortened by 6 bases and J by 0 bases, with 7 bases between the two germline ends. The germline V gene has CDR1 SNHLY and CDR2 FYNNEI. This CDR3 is CASSGWSTDTQYF. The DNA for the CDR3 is TGTGCCAGCAGCGGTTGGAGCACAGATACGCAGTATTTT.

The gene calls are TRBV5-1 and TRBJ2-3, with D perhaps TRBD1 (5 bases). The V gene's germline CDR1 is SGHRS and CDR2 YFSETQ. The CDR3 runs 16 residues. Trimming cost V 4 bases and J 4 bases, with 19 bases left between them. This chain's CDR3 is CASSPSHQGGSDTQYF. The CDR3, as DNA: TGCGCCAGCAGCCCATCACACCAGGGTGGATCAGATACGCAGTATTTT.

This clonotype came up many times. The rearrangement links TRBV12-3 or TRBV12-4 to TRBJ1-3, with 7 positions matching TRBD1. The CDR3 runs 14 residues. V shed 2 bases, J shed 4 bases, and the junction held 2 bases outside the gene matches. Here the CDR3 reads CASSLRDRGNTIYF. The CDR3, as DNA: TGTGCCAGCAGTTTACGGGACAGAGGAAACACCATATATTTT.

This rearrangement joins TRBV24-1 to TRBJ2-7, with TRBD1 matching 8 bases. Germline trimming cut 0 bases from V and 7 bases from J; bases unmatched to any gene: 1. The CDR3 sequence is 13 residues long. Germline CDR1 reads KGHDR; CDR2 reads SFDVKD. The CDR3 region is CATSDLDRGEQYF. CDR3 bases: TGTGCCACCAGTGATTTGGACAGGGGTGAGCAGTACTTC.

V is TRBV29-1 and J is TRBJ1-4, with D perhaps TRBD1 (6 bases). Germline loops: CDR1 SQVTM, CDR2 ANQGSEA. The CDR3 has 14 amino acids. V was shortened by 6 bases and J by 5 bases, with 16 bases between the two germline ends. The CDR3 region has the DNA TGCAGCGTGGCCCTGTCAGGGACAAATGAAAAACTGTTTTTT. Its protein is CSVALSGTNEKLFF.

The CDR3 bases are TGTGCCACCAGCAGAGATTCCCCTACTAGCCATGAGCAGTTCTTC. Translating it yields CATSRDSPTSHEQFF. The rearrangement links TRBV15 to TRBJ2-1; tentative D call: TRBD2 (6 bases). CDR1 is LNHNV and CDR2 is YYDKDF in the germline V gene (reference sequence). The CDR3 loop spans 15 amino acids. The V end was cut by 0 bases, the J end by 8 bases, with 14 bases between.

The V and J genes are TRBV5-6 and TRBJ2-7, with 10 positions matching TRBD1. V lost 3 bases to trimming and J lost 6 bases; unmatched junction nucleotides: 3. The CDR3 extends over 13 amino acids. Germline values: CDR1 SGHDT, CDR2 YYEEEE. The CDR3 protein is CASSYDRGLEQYF. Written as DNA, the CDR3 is TGTGCCAGCAGCTATGACAGGGGGCTCGAGCAGTACTTC.

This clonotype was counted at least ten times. The CDR3 here is CASSFGNTIYF. CDR3 DNA sequence: TGTGCCAGCAGCTTCGGAAACACCATATATTTT. The V and J genes are TRBV5-6 and TRBJ1-3; D is ambiguous. V shed 2 bases and J shed 4 bases, with 1 base lying between them. CDR3 length: 11 residues. Germline values: CDR1 SGHDT, CDR2 YYEEEE.

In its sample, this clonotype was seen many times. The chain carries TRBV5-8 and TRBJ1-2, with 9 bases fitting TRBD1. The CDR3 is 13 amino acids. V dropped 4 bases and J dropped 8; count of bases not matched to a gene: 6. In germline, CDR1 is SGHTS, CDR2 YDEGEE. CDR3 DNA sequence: TGTGCCAGCAGCCGGGACAGGGTCAAAGGCTACACCTTC. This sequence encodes CASSRDRVKGYTF.